The text below deals with one T cell receptor (beta chain). The antigen is unknown. This entry comes from a study of shared clonotypes between healthy human individuals. Broader study findings: Across four donors, naive CD4 shared roughly 5%, naive CD8 approximately 3.5%, memory CD4 less than 2.5%, memory CD8 about 0.4%. Collection of samples was limited to blood; tissue repertoires likely differ. Compared with clonotypes that all four donors shared, non-shared clonotypes had lower generation probabilities.

Deep was the level at which the assay was run. Only in-frame clones appear in the TCRdb table, and some are missing; sequencing was by immunoSEQ multiplex PCR. The sample carries about 590,000 clones, about 95% recorded once. CDR3 length: 16 residues. Unmatched junction bases numbered 12, after V lost 7 bases and J lost 3 bases. The germline CDR1 and CDR2 sequences are SGHTA and FQGNSA. CD45RO-negative cells were positively selected for CCR7, leaving out terminally differentiated effector memory CD45RA+ cells. Sequences were obtained from naive CD8+ T cells sorted from blood. The TCR originated in a woman aged 25 to 45 in good health. The chain has TRBV7-2 and TRBJ2-7; 10 nucleotides align to TRBD2. CDR3: CASNLDGLAENYEQYF. The CDR3 nucleotides are TGTGCCAGCAACCTTGACGGACTAGCGGAGAACTACGAGCAGTACTTC.